Below, one T cell receptor beta chain is given with its context. The CDR3 loop spans 13 amino acids. The ends were cut back, 6 bases at V and 5 bases at J, with 13 bases in the middle. Germline CDR1 is LGHNT and CDR2 is FRNRAP. The sample is drawn from a study of blood T cell repertoires in COVID-19. Turning to the study itself: The United States, Italy and Spain supplied acute and convalescent COVID-19 samples. T cells, B-cell-depleted T cells, or PBMCs supplied cDNA or gDNA.

Per the original methods: Quantification of nucleated cells was approximated via reference gene primer amplification. TCRdb's table, derived via immunoSEQ multiplex PCR, lists solely in-frame clones and lacks some. That table furnishes V, J and clone size, whereas the DNA furnished D and trimming. Of over 150,000 clones listed, 65% to 85% are singletons. The source material was peripheral blood. The receptor was isolated from a man aged 70 or older with active or convalescent COVID-19. V and J are TRBV12-5 and TRBJ2-5, with a possible D match to TRBD2 (5 bases). CDR3 protein: CASGPSGSETQYF. CDR3 sequence (DNA): TGTGCTAGTGGCCCGTCGGGGAGTGAGACCCAGTACTTC.